These T cell receptor beta chains were read from a single sample in a study of cytomegalovirus exposure and HLA in healthy donors. Only in-frame clones appear in the TCRdb table, and some are missing; sequencing was by immunoSEQ multiplex PCR. The sample yields 50,000 to 65,000 clones, more than 65% seen once. Sequenced input: PBMCs. The source is a woman between 18 and 29 years old in good health and CMV-seronegative. The CDR3 runs from the conserved cysteine through the conserved F or W. Each record gives: clone size, J gene, D gene, V gene, CDR3 DNA, CDR3 protein. The D gene is left open where the match is weak. A clone size is listed for some rows: how often the clone was seen (once, few, many), or a class if it is expanded.

clone_size: .; j_call: TRBJ1-2; d_call: .; v_call: TRBV12-2; cdr3_nt: TGTGCAAGTCGCTTAGGTACTGAGGTGGGAGGGGTGGTCTATGGCTACACCTTC; cdr3_aa: CASRLGTEVGGVVYGYTF
clone_size: .; j_call: TRBJ1-5; d_call: .; v_call: TRBV7-8; cdr3_nt: TGTGCCAGCACCCGGAGGGTAGGGGCCGGGAATCAGCCCCAGCATTTT; cdr3_aa: CASTRRVGAGNQPQHF
clone_size: once; j_call: TRBJ2-1; d_call: .; v_call: TRBV7-2; cdr3_nt: TGTGCCAGCAGCTCTACGAGAGTTGAGCAGTTCTTC; cdr3_aa: CASSSTRVEQFF
clone_size: .; j_call: TRBJ1-2; d_call: .; v_call: TRBV6-1; cdr3_nt: TGTGCCAGCAGTGACCACACCCAGGCAGTCGGCTACACCTTC; cdr3_aa: CASSDHTQAVGYTF
clone_size: .; j_call: TRBJ2-7; d_call: .; v_call: TRBV27; cdr3_nt: TGTGCCAGCAGTCCGCAGGGGGGCAGTTACTACGAGCAGTACTTC; cdr3_aa: CASSPQGGSYYEQYF
clone_size: .; j_call: TRBJ2-1; d_call: .; v_call: TRBV6-6; cdr3_nt: TGTGCCAGCAGTTACCGAGAAAACAATGAGCAGTTCTTC; cdr3_aa: CASSYRENNEQFF
clone_size: .; j_call: TRBJ2-3; d_call: TRBD2; v_call: TRBV11-2; cdr3_nt: TGTGCCAGCAGCCCGCGGGGGGGCGGGGGCTTCACAGATACGCAGTATTTT; cdr3_aa: CASSPRGGGGFTDTQYF
clone_size: .; j_call: TRBJ2-2; d_call: .; v_call: TRBV29-1; cdr3_nt: TGCAGCGTGCGAGACAGGTCGAACACCGGGGAGCTGTTTTTT; cdr3_aa: CSVRDRSNTGELFF
clone_size: .; j_call: TRBJ2-7; d_call: .; v_call: TRBV4-2; cdr3_nt: TGTGCCACCGCGAGAGGGTACGAGCAGTACTTC; cdr3_aa: CATARGYEQYF
clone_size: .; j_call: TRBJ2-3; d_call: TRBD2; v_call: TRBV5-1; cdr3_nt: TGCGCCAGCAGTCTGGAGGGACTAGGAACGGATACGCAGTATTTT; cdr3_aa: CASSLEGLGTDTQYF
clone_size: .; j_call: TRBJ2-7; d_call: TRBD2; v_call: TRBV5-1; cdr3_nt: TGCGCCAGCAGCTTGTTAGCGGGAGATCTAAGAGAGCAGTACTTC; cdr3_aa: CASSLLAGDLREQYF
clone_size: .; j_call: TRBJ1-2; d_call: TRBD1; v_call: TRBV28; cdr3_nt: TGTGCCAGCAGTCGCGGGGACAGGGGGCGTGGCTACACCTTC; cdr3_aa: CASSRGDRGRGYTF
clone_size: .; j_call: TRBJ2-3; d_call: .; v_call: TRBV29-1; cdr3_nt: TGCAGCGTTGCGGTGGACAACACAGATACGCAGTATTTT; cdr3_aa: CSVAVDNTDTQYF
clone_size: .; j_call: TRBJ2-2; d_call: TRBD2; v_call: TRBV29-1; cdr3_nt: TGCAGCGCCAAATGGGGGGGACTAGCGGAGACCGGGGAGCTGTTTTTT; cdr3_aa: CSAKWGGLAETGELFF
clone_size: .; j_call: TRBJ1-1; d_call: .; v_call: TRBV21-1; cdr3_nt: TGTGCCAGCAGCACCCACCGGACAGGGGGAGGGCACACTGAAGCTTTCTTT; cdr3_aa: CASSTHRTGGGHTEAFF
clone_size: .; j_call: TRBJ1-2; d_call: TRBD1; v_call: TRBV5-1; cdr3_nt: TGCGCCAGCAGCTTGGAGGCAGGGGGCAGCTATGGCTACACCTTC; cdr3_aa: CASSLEAGGSYGYTF
clone_size: .; j_call: TRBJ2-1; d_call: .; v_call: TRBV9; cdr3_nt: TGTGCCAGCAGCGTAGCGGCGGCCTCATACAATGAGCAGTTCTTC; cdr3_aa: CASSVAAASYNEQFF
clone_size: .; j_call: TRBJ1-4; d_call: .; v_call: TRBV28; cdr3_nt: TGTGCCAGCACCTCCCCAGCAGGGTGGGGTGAAAAACTGTTTTTT; cdr3_aa: CASTSPAGWGEKLFF
clone_size: .; j_call: TRBJ2-3; d_call: TRBD1; v_call: TRBV19; cdr3_nt: TGTGCCAGTAGTATAGGACAGGGGATTCGCACAGATACGCAGTATTTT; cdr3_aa: CASSIGQGIRTDTQYF
clone_size: .; j_call: TRBJ1-5; d_call: .; v_call: TRBV4-1; cdr3_nt: TGCGCCAGCAGCCTCCGATGGTCTGCGGATAGCAATCAGCCCCAGCATTTT; cdr3_aa: CASSLRWSADSNQPQHF
clone_size: few; j_call: TRBJ2-2; d_call: .; v_call: TRBV28; cdr3_nt: TGTGCCAGCAGTTGGCTAGCGCGGGCCGGGGAGCTGTTTTTT; cdr3_aa: CASSWLARAGELFF
clone_size: .; j_call: TRBJ1-5; d_call: .; v_call: TRBV28; cdr3_nt: TGTGCCAGCAGTTTCTGGCTCCCGAAGGGGCAGCCCCAGCATTTT; cdr3_aa: CASSFWLPKGQPQHF
clone_size: .; j_call: TRBJ2-7; d_call: .; v_call: TRBV29-1; cdr3_nt: TGCAGCGGAAAACAGGAGAGCTCCTACGAGCAGTACTTC; cdr3_aa: CSGKQESSYEQYF
clone_size: few; j_call: TRBJ1-1; d_call: .; v_call: TRBV19; cdr3_nt: TGTGCCAGTAGTATCCTGACAGCCATGAACACTGAAGCTTTCTTT; cdr3_aa: CASSILTAMNTEAFF
clone_size: few; j_call: TRBJ2-3; d_call: TRBD2; v_call: TRBV28; cdr3_nt: TGTGCCAGCAGGAAGGGACTAGATATCGCCCCAGATACGCAGTATTTT; cdr3_aa: CASRKGLDIAPDTQYF
clone_size: .; j_call: TRBJ2-2; d_call: TRBD2; v_call: TRBV30; cdr3_nt: TGTGCCTGGAGTGGGGCACCGCGATCGGGACTAGCGGGTCTCGCGAACACCGGGGAGCTGTTTTTT; cdr3_aa: CAWSGAPRSGLAGLANTGELFF
clone_size: .; j_call: TRBJ2-2; d_call: .; v_call: TRBV21-1; cdr3_nt: TGTGCCAGCAGCAAAGGACAGGGCATGAACACCGGGGAGCTGTTTTTT; cdr3_aa: CASSKGQGMNTGELFF
clone_size: .; j_call: TRBJ1-5; d_call: .; v_call: TRBV27; cdr3_nt: TGTGCCAGCAGAAGACAGAAAGAGCCCCAGCATTTT; cdr3_aa: CASRRQKEPQHF
clone_size: .; j_call: TRBJ2-2; d_call: .; v_call: TRBV5-1; cdr3_nt: TGCGCCAGGGGCGATACACCAGACAGCGGGGAGCTGTTTTTT; cdr3_aa: CARGDTPDSGELFF
clone_size: .; j_call: TRBJ2-7; d_call: TRBD2; v_call: TRBV27; cdr3_nt: TGTGCCAGCAGGGATTTAGCGGGAGGGCCCTACGAGCAGTACTTC; cdr3_aa: CASRDLAGGPYEQYF
clone_size: few; j_call: TRBJ1-4; d_call: .; v_call: TRBV19; cdr3_nt: TGTGCCAGTAGTATAAAGCCTAATGAAAAACTGTTTTTT; cdr3_aa: CASSIKPNEKLFF
clone_size: .; j_call: TRBJ2-3; d_call: TRBD2; v_call: TRBV7-2; cdr3_nt: TGTGCCAGCAGCTTAGTGGCGGGAGACACAGATACGCAGTATTTT; cdr3_aa: CASSLVAGDTDTQYF
clone_size: once; j_call: TRBJ2-5; d_call: .; v_call: TRBV9; cdr3_nt: TGTGCCAGCAGCGCCCACGGGAATAGCGGCCAAGAGACCCAGTACTTC; cdr3_aa: CASSAHGNSGQETQYF
clone_size: .; j_call: TRBJ1-6; d_call: TRBD1; v_call: TRBV27; cdr3_nt: TGTGCCAGCAGCCGGGACAGGGGGCTCTATAATTCACCCCTCCACTTT; cdr3_aa: CASSRDRGLYNSPLHF
clone_size: .; j_call: TRBJ1-5; d_call: .; v_call: TRBV19; cdr3_nt: TGTGCCAGTAGTCTCCGGACTCCTCGAAATCAGCCCCAGCATTTT; cdr3_aa: CASSLRTPRNQPQHF
clone_size: .; j_call: TRBJ1-4; d_call: .; v_call: TRBV23-1; cdr3_nt: TGCGCCAGGTCTAAACTGTTTTTT; cdr3_aa: CARSKLFF
clone_size: .; j_call: TRBJ1-1; d_call: .; v_call: TRBV14; cdr3_nt: TGTGCCAGCAGCCTCCATGGGACTTACACTGAAGCTTTCTTT; cdr3_aa: CASSLHGTYTEAFF
clone_size: .; j_call: TRBJ2-7; d_call: .; v_call: TRBV19; cdr3_nt: TGTGCCAGTAGCAAGGGACACAGAGATTACGAGCAGTACTTC; cdr3_aa: CASSKGHRDYEQYF
clone_size: .; j_call: TRBJ2-2; d_call: .; v_call: TRBV7-9; cdr3_nt: TGTGCCAGCAGCCAGGGGGGCGACACCGGGGAGCTGTTTTTT; cdr3_aa: CASSQGGDTGELFF
clone_size: .; j_call: TRBJ1-2; d_call: TRBD1; v_call: TRBV30; cdr3_nt: TGTGCCTGGAGTGTGGCAGGGGGCGCCTCGGGCTACACCTTC; cdr3_aa: CAWSVAGGASGYTF
clone_size: .; j_call: TRBJ1-5; d_call: TRBD1; v_call: TRBV27; cdr3_nt: TGTGCCAGCAGTTTATGGACAGGGTACGGGAGCAATCAGCCCCAGCATTTT; cdr3_aa: CASSLWTGYGSNQPQHF
clone_size: .; j_call: TRBJ2-6; d_call: .; v_call: TRBV4-2; cdr3_nt: TGTGCCAGCAGCCAGGGGGAGGTCTCTGGGGCCAACGTCCTGACTTTC; cdr3_aa: CASSQGEVSGANVLTF
clone_size: once; j_call: TRBJ1-1; d_call: TRBD1; v_call: TRBV23-1; cdr3_nt: TGCGCCAGCAGTCGCCATTATAGGGGGCGAAGCACTGAAGCTTTCTTT; cdr3_aa: CASSRHYRGRSTEAFF
clone_size: .; j_call: TRBJ1-4; d_call: .; v_call: TRBV19; cdr3_nt: TGTGCCAGTAGTATACCAGGGAGGAATGAAAAACTGTTTTTT; cdr3_aa: CASSIPGRNEKLFF
clone_size: .; j_call: TRBJ2-1; d_call: TRBD2; v_call: TRBV7-9; cdr3_nt: TGTGCCAGCAGCTCCGGGACTAGCGGGACCCGCATGAATGAGCAGTTCTTC; cdr3_aa: CASSSGTSGTRMNEQFF
clone_size: once; j_call: TRBJ2-7; d_call: TRBD1; v_call: TRBV28; cdr3_nt: TGTGCCAGCAGTTTGGGGCTCGGGACAGGGGGCTACCACGAGCAGTACTTC; cdr3_aa: CASSLGLGTGGYHEQYF
clone_size: .; j_call: TRBJ1-2; d_call: .; v_call: TRBV4-2; cdr3_nt: TGTGCCAGCAGCCCTACGTCTTTTGGGGGCGATAACTATGGCTACACCTTC; cdr3_aa: CASSPTSFGGDNYGYTF
clone_size: .; j_call: TRBJ1-1; d_call: .; v_call: TRBV27; cdr3_nt: TGTGCCAGCAGCATGGGACTGCTGAACACTGAAGCTTTCTTT; cdr3_aa: CASSMGLLNTEAFF
clone_size: .; j_call: TRBJ2-1; d_call: TRBD2; v_call: TRBV7-2; cdr3_nt: TGTGCCAGCAGCCCAACCACGGGACTAGCGTACAATGAGCAGTTCTTC; cdr3_aa: CASSPTTGLAYNEQFF
clone_size: .; j_call: TRBJ2-1; d_call: TRBD1; v_call: TRBV10-3; cdr3_nt: TGTGCCATCAGGGCGGACAGGGGGTTAAATGAGCAGTTCTTC; cdr3_aa: CAIRADRGLNEQFF
clone_size: .; j_call: TRBJ1-1; d_call: TRBD1; v_call: TRBV5-6; cdr3_nt: TGTGCCAGCAGCTCCCGGGACAGGGTGGTGAACACTGAAGCTTTCTTT; cdr3_aa: CASSSRDRVVNTEAFF
clone_size: .; j_call: TRBJ1-5; d_call: .; v_call: TRBV28; cdr3_nt: TGTGCCAGCAGTTCCCCTGAGGAGGCCAGGCAGCCCCAGCATTTT; cdr3_aa: CASSSPEEARQPQHF